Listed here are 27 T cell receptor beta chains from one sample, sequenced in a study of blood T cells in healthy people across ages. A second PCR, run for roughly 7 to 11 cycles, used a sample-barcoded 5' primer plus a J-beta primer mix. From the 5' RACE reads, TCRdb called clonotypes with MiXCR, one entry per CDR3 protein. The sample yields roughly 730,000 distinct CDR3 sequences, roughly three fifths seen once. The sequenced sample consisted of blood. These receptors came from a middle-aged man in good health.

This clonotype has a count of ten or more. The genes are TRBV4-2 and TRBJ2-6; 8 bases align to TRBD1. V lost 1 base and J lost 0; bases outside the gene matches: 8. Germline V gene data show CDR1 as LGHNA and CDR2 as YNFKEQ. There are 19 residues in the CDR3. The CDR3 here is CASSQVTGDRYSGANVLTF. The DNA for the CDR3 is TGTGCCAGCAGCCAAGTAACCGGGGACAGGTACTCTGGGGCCAACGTCCTGACTTTC.

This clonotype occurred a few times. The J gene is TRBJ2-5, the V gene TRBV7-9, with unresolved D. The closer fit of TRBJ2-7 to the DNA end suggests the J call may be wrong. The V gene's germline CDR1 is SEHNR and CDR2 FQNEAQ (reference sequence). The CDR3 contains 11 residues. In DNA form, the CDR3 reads TGTGCCAGCAGCCCCACGGGCGAGCAGTACTTC. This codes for CASSPTGEQYF.

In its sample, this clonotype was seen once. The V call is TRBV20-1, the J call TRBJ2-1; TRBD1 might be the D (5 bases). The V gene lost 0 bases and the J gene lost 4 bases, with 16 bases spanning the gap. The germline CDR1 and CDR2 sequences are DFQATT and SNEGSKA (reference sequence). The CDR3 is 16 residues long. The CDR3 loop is CSARDTPVQAYNEQFF. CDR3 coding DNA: TGCAGTGCTAGAGATACACCGGTACAGGCGTACAATGAGCAGTTCTTC.

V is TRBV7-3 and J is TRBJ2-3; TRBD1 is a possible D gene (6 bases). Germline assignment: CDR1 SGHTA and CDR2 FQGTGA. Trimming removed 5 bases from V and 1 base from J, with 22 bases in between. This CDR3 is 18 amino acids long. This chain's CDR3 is CASSPNQLRGVGTDTQYF. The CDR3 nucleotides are TGTGCCAGCAGCCCTAATCAGCTCAGGGGAGTAGGCACAGATACGCAGTATTTT.

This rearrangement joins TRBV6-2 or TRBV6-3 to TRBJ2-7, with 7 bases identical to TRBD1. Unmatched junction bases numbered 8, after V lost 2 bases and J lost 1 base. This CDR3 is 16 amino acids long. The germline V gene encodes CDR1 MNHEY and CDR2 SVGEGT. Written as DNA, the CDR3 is TGTGCCAGCAGTTACACTGCCGGGACAGCTTCCTACGAGCAGTACTTC. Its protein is CASSYTAGTASYEQYF.

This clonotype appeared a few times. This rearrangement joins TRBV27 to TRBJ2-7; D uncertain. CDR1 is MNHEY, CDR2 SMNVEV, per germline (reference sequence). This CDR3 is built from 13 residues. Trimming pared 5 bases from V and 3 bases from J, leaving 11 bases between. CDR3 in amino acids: CASSPRPDYEQYF. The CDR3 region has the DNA TGTGCCAGCAGTCCACGACCCGACTACGAGCAGTACTTC.

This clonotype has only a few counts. CDR3 sequence (DNA): TGCAGTGCTAGGGGTGGGACAGACAATCAGCCCCAGCATTTT. It encodes CSARGGTDNQPQHF. The genes are TRBV20-1 and TRBJ1-5; TRBD1 aligns across 7 bases. The CDR3 is 14 amino acids. Germline assignment: CDR1 DFQATT and CDR2 SNEGSKA (reference sequence). Trimming removed 3 bases from V and 3 bases from J; junction bases left unmatched: 5.

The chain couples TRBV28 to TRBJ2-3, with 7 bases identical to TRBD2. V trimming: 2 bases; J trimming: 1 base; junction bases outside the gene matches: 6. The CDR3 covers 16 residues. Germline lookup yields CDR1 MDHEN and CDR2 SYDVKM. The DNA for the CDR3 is TGTGCCAGCAGTTTAAGAGGCCGGGGGGGCACAGATACGCAGTATTTT. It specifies CASSLRGRGGTDTQYF.

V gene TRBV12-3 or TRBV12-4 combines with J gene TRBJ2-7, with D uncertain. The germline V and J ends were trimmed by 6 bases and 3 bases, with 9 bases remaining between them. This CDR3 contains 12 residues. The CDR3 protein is CASRALGYEQYF. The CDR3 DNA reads TGTGCCAGCAGAGCTCTCGGCTACGAGCAGTACTTC.

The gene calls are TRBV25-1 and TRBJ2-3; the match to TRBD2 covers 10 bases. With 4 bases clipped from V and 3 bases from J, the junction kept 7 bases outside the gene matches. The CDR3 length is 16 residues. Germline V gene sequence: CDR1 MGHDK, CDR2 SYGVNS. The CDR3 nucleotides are TGTGCCAGCAGTGCTCGAGCGGGGGGGCAGACAGATACGCAGTATTTT. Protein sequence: CASSARAGGQTDTQYF.

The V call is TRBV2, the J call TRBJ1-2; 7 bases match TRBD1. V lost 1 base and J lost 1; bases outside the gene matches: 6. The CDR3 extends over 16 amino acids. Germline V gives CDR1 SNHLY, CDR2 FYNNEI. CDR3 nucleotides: TGTGCCAGCAGTGAAGAAGGGGGCTTGAATAACTATGGCTACACCTTC. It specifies CASSEEGGLNNYGYTF.

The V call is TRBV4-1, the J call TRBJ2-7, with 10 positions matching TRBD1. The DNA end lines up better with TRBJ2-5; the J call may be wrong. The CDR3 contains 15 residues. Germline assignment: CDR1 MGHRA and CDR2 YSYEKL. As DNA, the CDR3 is TGCGCCAGCAGCCAGCCGGGACAGGGGTCAGAGACCCAGTACTTC. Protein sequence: CASSQPGQGSETQYF.

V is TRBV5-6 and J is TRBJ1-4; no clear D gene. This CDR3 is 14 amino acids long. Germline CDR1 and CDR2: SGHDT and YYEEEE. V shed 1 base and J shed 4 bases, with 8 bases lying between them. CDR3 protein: CASSLLRHNEKLFF. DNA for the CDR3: TGTGCCAGCAGCTTGCTACGGCATAATGAAAAACTGTTTTTT.

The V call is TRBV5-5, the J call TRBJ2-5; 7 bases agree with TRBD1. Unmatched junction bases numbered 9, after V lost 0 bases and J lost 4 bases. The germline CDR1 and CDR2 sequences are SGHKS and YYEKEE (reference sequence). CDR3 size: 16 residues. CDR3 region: CASSLAAGGFLETQYF. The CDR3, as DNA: TGTGCCAGCAGCTTGGCGGCAGGGGGATTTCTAGAGACCCAGTACTTC.

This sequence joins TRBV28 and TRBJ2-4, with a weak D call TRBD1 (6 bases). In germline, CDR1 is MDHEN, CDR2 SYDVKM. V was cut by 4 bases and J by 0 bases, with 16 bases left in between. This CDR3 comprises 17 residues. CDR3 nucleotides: TGTGCCAGCAGTTACCCGCCGGGACACCTAGCCAAAAACATTCAGTACTTC. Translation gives CASSYPPGHLAKNIQYF.

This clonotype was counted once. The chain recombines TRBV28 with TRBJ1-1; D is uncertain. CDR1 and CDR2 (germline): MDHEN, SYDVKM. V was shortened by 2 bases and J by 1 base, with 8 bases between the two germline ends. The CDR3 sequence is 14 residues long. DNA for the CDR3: TGTGCCAGCAGTTTAGCAGGATCGAACACTGAAGCTTTCTTT. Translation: CASSLAGSNTEAFF.

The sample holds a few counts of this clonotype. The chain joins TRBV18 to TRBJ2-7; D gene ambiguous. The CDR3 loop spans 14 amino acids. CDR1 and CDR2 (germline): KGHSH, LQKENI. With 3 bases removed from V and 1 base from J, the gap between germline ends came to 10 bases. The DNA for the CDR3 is TGTGCCAGCTCACCCGGACGAAATTCCTACGAGCAGTACTTC. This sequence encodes CASSPGRNSYEQYF.

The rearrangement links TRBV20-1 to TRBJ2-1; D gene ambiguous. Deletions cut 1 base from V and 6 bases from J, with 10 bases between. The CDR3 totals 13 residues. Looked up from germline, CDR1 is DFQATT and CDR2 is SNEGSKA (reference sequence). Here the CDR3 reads CSARGEGPNEQFF. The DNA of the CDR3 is TGCAGTGCTAGAGGTGAAGGGCCCAATGAGCAGTTCTTC.

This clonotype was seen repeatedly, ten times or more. CDR3 nucleotides: TGTGCCAGCAGCCAAGATCCGGGAGCCTATGGCTACACCTTC. It yields the protein CASSQDPGAYGYTF. This chain connects TRBV4-2 to TRBJ1-2; no clear D. Trimming removed 0 bases at V and 4 bases at J, with 9 bases between. The germline V gene encodes CDR1 LGHNA and CDR2 YNFKEQ. The CDR3 spans 14 residues.

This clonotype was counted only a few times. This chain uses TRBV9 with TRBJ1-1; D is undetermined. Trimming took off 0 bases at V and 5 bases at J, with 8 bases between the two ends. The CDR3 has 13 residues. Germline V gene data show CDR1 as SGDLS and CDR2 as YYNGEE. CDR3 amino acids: CASSVAGETEAFF. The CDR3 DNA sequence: TGTGCCAGCAGCGTAGCCGGGGAGACTGAAGCTTTCTTT.

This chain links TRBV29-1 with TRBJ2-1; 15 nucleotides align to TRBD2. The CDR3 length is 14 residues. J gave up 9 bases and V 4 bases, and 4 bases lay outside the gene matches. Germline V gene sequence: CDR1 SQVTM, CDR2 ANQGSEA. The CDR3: CSVGTSGGAREQFF. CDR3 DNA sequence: TGCAGCGTTGGGACTAGCGGGGGGGCCCGTGAGCAGTTCTTC.

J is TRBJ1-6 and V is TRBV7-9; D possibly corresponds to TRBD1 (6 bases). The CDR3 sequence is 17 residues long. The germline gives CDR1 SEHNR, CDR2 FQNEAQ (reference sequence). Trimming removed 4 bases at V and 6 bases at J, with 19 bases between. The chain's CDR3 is CASSSGPQGGSNSPLHF. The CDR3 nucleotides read TGTGCCAGCAGCTCCGGGCCACAGGGAGGTAGTAATTCACCCCTCCACTTT.

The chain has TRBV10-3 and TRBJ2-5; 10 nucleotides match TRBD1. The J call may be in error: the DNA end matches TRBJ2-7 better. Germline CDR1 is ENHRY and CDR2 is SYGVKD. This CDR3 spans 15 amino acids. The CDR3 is CAISDWDRGFHEQYF. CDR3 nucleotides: TGTGCCATCAGCGACTGGGACAGGGGTTTCCACGAGCAGTACTTC.

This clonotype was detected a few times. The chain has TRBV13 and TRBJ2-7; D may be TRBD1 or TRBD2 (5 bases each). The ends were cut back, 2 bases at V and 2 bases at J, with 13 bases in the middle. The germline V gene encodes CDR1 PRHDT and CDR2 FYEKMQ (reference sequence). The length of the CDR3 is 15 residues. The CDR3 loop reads CASSLTGTPTYEQYF. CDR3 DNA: TGTGCCAGCAGCTTAACCGGGACGCCCACCTACGAGCAGTACTTC.

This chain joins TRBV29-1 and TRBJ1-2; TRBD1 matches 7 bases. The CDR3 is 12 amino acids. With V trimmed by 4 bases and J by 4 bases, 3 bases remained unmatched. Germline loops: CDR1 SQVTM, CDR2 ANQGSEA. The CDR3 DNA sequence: TGCAGCGTTGCGGGACAGAGCTATGGCTACACCTTC. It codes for CSVAGQSYGYTF.

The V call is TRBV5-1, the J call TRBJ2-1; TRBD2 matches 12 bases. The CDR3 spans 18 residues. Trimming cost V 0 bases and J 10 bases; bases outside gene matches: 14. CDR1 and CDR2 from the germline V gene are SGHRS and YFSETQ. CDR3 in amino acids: CASSLGLAGGPLVVEQFF. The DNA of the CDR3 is TGCGCCAGCAGCTTGGGGCTAGCGGGGGGGCCCCTTGTGGTAGAGCAGTTCTTC.

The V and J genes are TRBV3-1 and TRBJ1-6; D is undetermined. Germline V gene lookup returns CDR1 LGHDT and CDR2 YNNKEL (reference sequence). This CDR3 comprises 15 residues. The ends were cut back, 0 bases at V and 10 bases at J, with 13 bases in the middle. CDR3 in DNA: TGTGCCAGCAGCCAAGATGGCTTCTCGGGGTCACCCCTCCACTTT. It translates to CASSQDGFSGSPLHF.